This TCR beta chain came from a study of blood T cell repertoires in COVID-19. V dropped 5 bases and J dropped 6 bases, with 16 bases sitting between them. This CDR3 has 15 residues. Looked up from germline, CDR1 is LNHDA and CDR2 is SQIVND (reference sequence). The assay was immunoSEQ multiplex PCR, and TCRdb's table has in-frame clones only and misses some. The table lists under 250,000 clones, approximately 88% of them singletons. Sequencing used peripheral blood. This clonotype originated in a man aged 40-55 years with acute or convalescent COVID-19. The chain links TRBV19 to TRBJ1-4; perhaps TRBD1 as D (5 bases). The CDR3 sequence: CASSRSSRADEKLFF. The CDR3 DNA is TGTGCCAGTAGTCGTTCATCCAGGGCTGATGAAAAACTGTTTTTT.